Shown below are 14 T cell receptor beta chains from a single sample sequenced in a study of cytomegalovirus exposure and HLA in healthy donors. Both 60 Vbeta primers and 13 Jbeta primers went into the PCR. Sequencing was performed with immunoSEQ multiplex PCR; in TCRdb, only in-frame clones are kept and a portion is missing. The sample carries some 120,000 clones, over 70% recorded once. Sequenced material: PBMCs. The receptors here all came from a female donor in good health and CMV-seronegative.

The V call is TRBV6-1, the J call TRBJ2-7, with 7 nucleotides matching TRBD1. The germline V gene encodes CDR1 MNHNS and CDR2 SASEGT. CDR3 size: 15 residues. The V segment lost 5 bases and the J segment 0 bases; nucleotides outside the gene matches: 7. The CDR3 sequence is CASSTRQGFSYEQYF. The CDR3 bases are TGTGCCAGCAGTACACGACAGGGCTTCTCCTACGAGCAGTACTTC.

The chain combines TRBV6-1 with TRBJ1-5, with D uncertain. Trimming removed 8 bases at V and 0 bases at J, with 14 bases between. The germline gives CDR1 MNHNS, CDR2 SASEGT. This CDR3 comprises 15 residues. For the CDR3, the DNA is TGTGCCAGCCTCCCGGGATCTTATAGCAATCAGCCCCAGCATTTT. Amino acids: CASLPGSYSNQPQHF.

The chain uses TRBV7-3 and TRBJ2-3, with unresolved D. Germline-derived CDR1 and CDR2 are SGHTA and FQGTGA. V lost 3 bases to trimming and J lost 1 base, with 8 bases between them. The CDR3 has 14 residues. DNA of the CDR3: TGTGCCAGCAGCTTTTTCTCTCGCACAGATACGCAGTATTTT. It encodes CASSFFSRTDTQYF.

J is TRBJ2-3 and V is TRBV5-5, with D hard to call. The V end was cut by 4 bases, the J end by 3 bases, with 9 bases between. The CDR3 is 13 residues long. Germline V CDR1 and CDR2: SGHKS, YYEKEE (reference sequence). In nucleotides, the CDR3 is TGTGCCAGCAGCGATAGTTGGACAGATACGCAGTATTTT. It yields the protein CASSDSWTDTQYF.

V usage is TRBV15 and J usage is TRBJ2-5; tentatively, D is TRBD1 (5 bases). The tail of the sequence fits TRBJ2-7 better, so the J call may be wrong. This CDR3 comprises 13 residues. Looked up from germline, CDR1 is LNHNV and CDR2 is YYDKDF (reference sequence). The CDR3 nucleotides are TGTGCCACCAGCATAGGGGACTCCTACGAGCAGTACTTC. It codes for CATSIGDSYEQYF.

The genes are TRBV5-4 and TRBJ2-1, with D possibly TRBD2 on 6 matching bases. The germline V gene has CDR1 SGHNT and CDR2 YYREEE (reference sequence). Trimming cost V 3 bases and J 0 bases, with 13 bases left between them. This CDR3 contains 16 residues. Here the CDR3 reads CASSSSGLSSYNEQFF. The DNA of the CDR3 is TGTGCCAGCAGCTCAAGCGGGTTGAGCTCCTACAATGAGCAGTTCTTC.

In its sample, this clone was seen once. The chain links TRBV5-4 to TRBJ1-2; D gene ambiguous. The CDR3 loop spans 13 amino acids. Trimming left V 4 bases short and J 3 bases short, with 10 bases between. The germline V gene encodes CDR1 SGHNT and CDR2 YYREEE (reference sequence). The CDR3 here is CASSTYSDYGYTF. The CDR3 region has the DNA TGTGCCAGCAGCACTTACAGTGACTATGGCTACACCTTC.

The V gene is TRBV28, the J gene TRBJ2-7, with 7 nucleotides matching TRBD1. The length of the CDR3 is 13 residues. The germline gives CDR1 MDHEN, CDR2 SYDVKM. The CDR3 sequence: CAINRDSAYEQYF. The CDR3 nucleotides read TGTGCTATAAACCGGGACAGCGCCTACGAGCAGTACTTC.

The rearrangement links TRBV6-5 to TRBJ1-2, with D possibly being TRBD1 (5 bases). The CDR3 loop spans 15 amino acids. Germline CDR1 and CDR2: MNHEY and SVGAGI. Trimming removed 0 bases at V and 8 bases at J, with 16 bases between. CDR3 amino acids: CASSYSLAGGDGYTF. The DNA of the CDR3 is TGTGCCAGCAGTTACTCGTTAGCGGGGGGTGACGGCTACACCTTC.

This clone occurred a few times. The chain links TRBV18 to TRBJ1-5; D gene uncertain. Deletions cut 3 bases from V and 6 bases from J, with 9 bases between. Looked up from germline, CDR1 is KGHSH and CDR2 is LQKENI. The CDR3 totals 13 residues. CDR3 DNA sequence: TGTGCCAGCTCACCCTCCGCGGGTCAGCCCCAGCATTTT. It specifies CASSPSAGQPQHF.

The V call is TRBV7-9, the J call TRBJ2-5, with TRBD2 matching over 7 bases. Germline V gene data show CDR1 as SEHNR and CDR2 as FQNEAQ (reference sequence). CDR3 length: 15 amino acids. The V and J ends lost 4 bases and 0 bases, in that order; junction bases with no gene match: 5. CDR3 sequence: CASSSGGRYQETQYF. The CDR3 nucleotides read TGTGCCAGCAGCTCGGGGGGTCGGTACCAAGAGACCCAGTACTTC.

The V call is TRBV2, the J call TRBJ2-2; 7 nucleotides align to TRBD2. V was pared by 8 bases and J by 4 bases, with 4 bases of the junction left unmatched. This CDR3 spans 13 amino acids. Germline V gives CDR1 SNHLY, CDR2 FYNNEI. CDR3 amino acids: CASGGGATGELFF. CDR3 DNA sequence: TGTGCCAGCGGGGGAGGGGCCACCGGGGAGCTGTTTTTT.

This CDR3 is CASSEQTGGITNEKLFF. The DNA of the CDR3 is TGTGCCAGCAGTGAACAAACAGGGGGTATCACTAATGAAAAACTGTTTTTT. The chain links TRBV6-1 to TRBJ1-4, with 8 bases fitting TRBD1. CDR1 and CDR2 (germline): MNHNS, SASEGT. The CDR3 covers 17 residues. The junction had 7 bases not matched to a gene; V was cut back by 2 bases and J by 2 bases.

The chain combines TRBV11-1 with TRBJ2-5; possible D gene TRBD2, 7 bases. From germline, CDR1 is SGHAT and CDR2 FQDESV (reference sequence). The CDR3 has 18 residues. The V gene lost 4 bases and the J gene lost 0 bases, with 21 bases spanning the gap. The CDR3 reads CASSSRGSAGAYQETQYF. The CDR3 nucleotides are TGTGCCAGCAGCTCAAGGGGTTCGGCGGGGGCGTACCAAGAGACCCAGTACTTC.